Presented here are 32 T cell receptor beta chains from one specimen sequenced in a study of blood T cell repertoires in COVID-19. The protocol was immunoSEQ multiplex PCR, while the TCRdb copy is restricted to in-frame clones and leaves out a portion. The repertoire holds roughly 250,000 clones, with around nine tenths as singletons. Specimen: PBMCs or T cells enriched from blood (not recorded which). Receptor source: a woman aged 18-29 years who had recovered from COVID-19.

This chain links TRBV27 with TRBJ2-2, with no clear D. The germline gives CDR1 MNHEY, CDR2 SMNVEV (reference sequence). The V end lost 6 bases, the J end lost 5 bases, and 4 bases lay between the germline ends. The CDR3 extends over 11 amino acids. The chain's CDR3 is CASRSTGELFF. CDR3 sequence (DNA): TGTGCCAGCAGGTCAACCGGGGAGCTGTTTTTT.

This chain links TRBV21-1 with TRBJ1-2; the table's D call TRBD1 went unverified against the DNA. TRBV21-1 is annotated as a pseudogene. The CDR3 totals 13 residues. CDR3 sequence reads: CASSRTASYGYTF. The CDR3 DNA reads TGTGCCAGCAGTCGGACAGCTAGTTATGGCTACACCTTC.

The genes are TRBV14 and TRBJ2-7, with TRBD1 identical over 11 bases. Germline CDR1 reads SGHDN; CDR2 reads FVKESK. The CDR3 is 15 residues long. V gave up 4 bases and J gave up 5 bases; unmatched junction bases: 7. CDR3 region: CASSPRDRGYHEQYF. The CDR3 DNA reads as TGTGCCAGCAGCCCCCGGGACAGGGGGTATCACGAGCAGTACTTC.

V and J are TRBV6-5 and TRBJ1-5, with D unclear. The CDR3 is 15 amino acids. Germline loops: CDR1 MNHEY, CDR2 SVGAGI. V was shortened by 7 bases and J by 2 bases, with 15 bases between the two germline ends. DNA of the CDR3: TGTGCCAGCAATAAGGTAGCTTCGGGCAATCAGCCCCAGCATTTT. It specifies CASNKVASGNQPQHF.

This chain connects TRBV11-3 to TRBJ1-2; D unresolved. Germline V CDR1 and CDR2: SGHNT, YENEEA. V gave up 2 bases and J gave up 2 bases, with 9 bases separating them. This CDR3 is 14 amino acids long. The CDR3, as DNA: TGTGCCAGCAGCTTAAACGTCAGAAACTATGGCTACACCTTC. This sequence encodes CASSLNVRNYGYTF.

V usage is TRBV10-1 and J usage is TRBJ1-2, with 8 bases lining up with TRBD1. The CDR3 contains 14 residues. The V gene end was trimmed by 6 bases and the J gene end by 8 bases; junction bases not matched to a gene: 11. The germline V gene encodes CDR1 WNHNN and CDR2 SYGVQD (reference sequence). CDR3 residues: CASRPAGTGVGYTF. As DNA, the CDR3 is TGCGCCAGCAGGCCAGCCGGGACAGGCGTCGGCTACACCTTC.

This clone was observed once. This chain connects TRBV3-1 (or the pseudogene TRBV3-2) to TRBJ1-2; 8 bases are shared with TRBD1. The V and J ends lost 3 bases and 3 bases, in that order; junction bases with no gene match: 3. Germline V gives CDR1 LGHDT, CDR2 YNNKEL (reference sequence). This CDR3 has 14 residues. The DNA of the CDR3 is TGTGCCAGCAGCCACTCGGACAGGGACTATGGCTACACCTTC. Protein: CASSHSDRDYGYTF.

The gene calls are TRBV5-1 and TRBJ2-3, with 13 bases matching TRBD2. Germline V gene sequence: CDR1 SGHRS, CDR2 YFSETQ. This CDR3 region has 16 residues. J gave up 5 bases and V 5 bases, and 8 bases lay outside the gene matches. CDR3 sequence reads: CASRDLGTSGEDTQYF. CDR3 nucleotides: TGCGCCAGCAGAGATCTCGGGACTAGCGGGGAAGATACGCAGTATTTT.

V is TRBV7-8 and J is TRBJ2-1; D ambiguous. The CDR3 length is 14 residues. The V end lost 2 bases, the J end lost 7 bases, and 12 bases lay between the germline ends. Germline V gives CDR1 SGHVS, CDR2 FQNEAQ. This chain's CDR3 is CASSLLDLDNEQFF. The DNA of the CDR3 is TGTGCCAGCAGCTTACTAGACCTCGATAATGAGCAGTTCTTC.

This clone was detected once. The genes are TRBV7-8 and TRBJ2-1; 11 positions agree with TRBD2. Trimming at V came to 6 bases and at J to 6 bases, leaving 7 bases not matched to a gene. CDR1 and CDR2 (germline): SGHVS, FQNEAQ. The CDR3 has 15 amino acids. CDR3 DNA sequence: TGTGCCAGCAGGTATACTAGCGGGAGAGGCAATGAGCAGTTCTTC. Translating gives CASRYTSGRGNEQFF.

The V gene is TRBV15, the J gene TRBJ2-2; the match to TRBD1 covers 7 bases. Germline CDR1 LNHNV, CDR2 YYDKDF (reference sequence). With V trimmed by 6 bases and J by 6 bases, 4 bases remained unmatched. This CDR3 has 13 amino acids. The CDR3 nucleotides read TGTGCCACCAGAGACAGGGTCCCCGGGGAGCTGTTTTTT. Amino acid sequence: CATRDRVPGELFF. The variable domain in full, completed from reference TRBV15 and TRBJ2-2, reads DAMVIQNPRYQVTQFGKPVTLSCSQTLNHNVMYWYQQKSSQAPKLLFHYYDKDFNNEADTPDNFQSRRPNTSFCFLDIRSPGLGDTAMYLCATRDRVPGELFFGEGSRLTVL.

This clone was counted once. The rearrangement links TRBV5-4 to TRBJ2-3; no reliable D call. Trimming shortened V by 4 bases and J by 1 base, and 4 bases separated the two germline ends. This CDR3 spans 12 amino acids. CDR1 is SGHNT, CDR2 YYREEE, per germline (reference sequence). CDR3 amino acids: CASSRGTDTQYF. In nucleotides, the CDR3 is TGTGCCAGCAGCCGGGGCACAGATACGCAGTATTTT.

This clone is a singleton in its sample. This rearrangement joins TRBV18 to TRBJ1-5; D not certain. The V gene lost 3 bases and the J gene lost 4 bases, with 10 bases spanning the gap. Germline V gene lookup returns CDR1 KGHSH and CDR2 LQKENI. CDR3 length equals 14 residues. The CDR3 is CASSPQSQNQPQHF. The CDR3 nucleotides read TGTGCCAGCTCACCTCAGTCCCAGAATCAGCCCCAGCATTTT. The whole variable domain, filled in from reference TRBV18 and TRBJ1-5, reads NAGVMQNPRHLVRRRGQEARLRCSPMKGHSHVYWYRQLPEEGLKFMVYLQKENIIDESGMPKERFSAEFPKEGPSILRIQQVVRGDSAAYFCASSPQSQNQPQHFGDGTRLSIL.

This chain links TRBV5-1 with TRBJ1-1; D ambiguous. The CDR3 runs to 14 residues. The germline V gene has CDR1 SGHRS and CDR2 YFSETQ. V was cut by 0 bases and J by 1 base, with 7 bases left in between. CDR3 in amino acids: CASSLGRENTEAFF. The CDR3 region has the DNA TGCGCCAGCAGCTTGGGGAGGGAGAACACTGAAGCTTTCTTT.

The V gene is TRBV7-2, the J gene TRBJ2-5; 7 nucleotides align to TRBD1. Per the germline V gene, CDR1 is SGHTA and CDR2 is FQGNSA. V shed 0 bases, J shed 1 base, and the junction held 2 bases outside the gene matches. The CDR3 totals 15 residues. The CDR3: CASSLATGFQETQYF. In DNA, the CDR3 is TGTGCCAGCAGCTTAGCGACAGGGTTCCAAGAGACCCAGTACTTC. The variable domain in full, with the rest retrieved from reference TRBV7-2 and TRBJ2-5, is GAGVSQSPSNKVTEKGKDVELRCDPISGHTALYWYRQSLGQGLEFLIYFQGNSAPDKSGLPSDRFSAERTGGSVSTLTIQRTQQEDSAVYLCASSLATGFQETQYFGPGTRLLVL.

The CDR3 protein is CASSLGQGSGNTIYF. DNA of the CDR3: TGTGCCAGCAGCTTAGGGCAGGGCTCTGGAAACACCATATATTTT. The rearrangement uses TRBV7-2 and TRBJ1-3; D is possibly TRBD1 (5 bases). CDR1 is SGHTA, CDR2 FQGNSA, per germline. CDR3 length: 15 residues. Trimming cost V 1 base and J 0 bases, with 7 bases left between them.

The chain combines TRBV2 with TRBJ1-5, with 7 bases identical to TRBD1. The V gene end was trimmed by 4 bases and the J gene end by 7 bases; junction bases not matched to a gene: 4. In germline, CDR1 is SNHLY, CDR2 FYNNEI. The CDR3 runs to 13 residues. CDR3: CASSGQGEQPQHF. The CDR3 nucleotides read TGTGCCAGCAGTGGACAGGGTGAGCAGCCCCAGCATTTT. The whole variable domain, remainder taken from reference TRBV2 and TRBJ1-5, is EPEVTQTPSHQVTQMGQEVILRCVPISNHLYFYWYRQILGQKVEFLVSFYNNEISEKSEIFDDQFSVERPDGSNFTLKIRSTKLEDSAMYFCASSGQGEQPQHFGDGTRLSIL.

J is TRBJ2-7 and V is TRBV10-3; perhaps TRBD1 as D (8 bases). This CDR3 spans 15 amino acids. Germline CDR1 and CDR2: ENHRY and SYGVKD. V was cut by 7 bases and J by 2 bases, with 18 bases left in between. CDR3 sequence: CAITDRGGSAYEQYF. CDR3 in DNA: TGTGCCATCACTGACAGGGGAGGGTCGGCCTACGAGCAGTACTTC.

The chain recombines TRBV27 with TRBJ1-1, with D maybe TRBD1 (6 bases). CDR3 length equals 13 residues. CDR1 and CDR2 (germline): MNHEY, SMNVEV (reference sequence). V lost 4 bases to trimming and J lost 6 bases, with 12 bases between them. The CDR3 coding sequence is TGTGCCAGCAGTTCTGACAGGCCGCCTGAAGCTTTCTTT. As protein: CASSSDRPPEAFF.

The chain has TRBV7-8 and TRBJ1-2; 7 bases align to TRBD1. The ends lost 5 bases at V and 3 bases at J; junction bases unmatched: 6. Germline V gene data show CDR1 as SGHVS and CDR2 as FQNEAQ. The CDR3 extends over 14 amino acids. CDR3 loop: CASSPEGAYYGYTF. The CDR3 region has the DNA TGTGCCAGCAGCCCTGAGGGGGCATACTATGGCTACACCTTC.

As DNA, the CDR3 is TGTGCCAGCAGTGTTGTGGGGGCTGGGGAGACCCAGTACTTC. Translating gives CASSVVGAGETQYF. The chain joins TRBV6-4 to TRBJ2-5; tentative D call: TRBD1 (6 bases). With 4 bases removed from V and 5 bases from J, the gap between germline ends came to 14 bases. Germline CDR1 reads MRHNA; CDR2 reads SNTAGT. The CDR3 contains 14 residues.

The chain carries TRBV4-1 and TRBJ2-7; D possibly corresponds to TRBD2 (6 bases). Deletions cut 3 bases from V and 0 bases from J, with 18 bases between. The germline CDR1 and CDR2 sequences are MGHRA and YSYEKL. This CDR3 has 17 amino acids. The CDR3 coding sequence is TGCGCCAGCAGCCACCCGTCAGGAGGGTCCGCCTCCTACGAGCAGTACTTC. Protein sequence: CASSHPSGGSASYEQYF.

Only a few counts were recorded for this clone. The chain has TRBV6-6 and TRBJ1-6, with D hard to call. V lost 5 bases and J lost 4, with 21 bases in between. The CDR3 runs 18 residues. The germline V gene encodes CDR1 MNHNY and CDR2 SVGAGI (reference sequence). In DNA form, the CDR3 reads TGTGCCAGCAGTCCCGACCCTGGGAGGTTAGGATATAATTCACCCCTCCACTTT. Encoded protein: CASSPDPGRLGYNSPLHF.

J is TRBJ1-1 and V is TRBV5-1; 7 bases line up with TRBD1. CDR1 is SGHRS, CDR2 YFSETQ, per germline. Trimming at V came to 2 bases and at J to 1 base, leaving 5 bases not matched to a gene. CDR3 size: 15 residues. CDR3 protein: CASSLSGTENTEAFF. CDR3 coding DNA: TGCGCCAGCAGCTTATCCGGGACAGAGAACACTGAAGCTTTCTTT. Looking up the rest from reference TRBV5-1 and TRBJ1-1 gives the full variable domain: KAGVTQTPRYLIKTRGQQVTLSCSPISGHRSVSWYQQTPGQGLQFLFEYFSETQRNKGNFPGRFSGRQFSNSRSEMNVSTLELGDSALYLCASSLSGTENTEAFFGQGTRLTVV.

The chain is built from TRBV7-9 and TRBJ1-1; no reliable D call. The germline V and J ends were trimmed by 2 bases and 8 bases, with 9 bases remaining between them. Looked up from germline, CDR1 is SEHNR and CDR2 is FQNEAQ (reference sequence). The CDR3 runs 12 residues. The chain's CDR3 is CASSLSGQEAFF. DNA for the CDR3: TGTGCCAGCAGCTTAAGTGGGCAGGAAGCTTTCTTT.

This chain links TRBV3-1 (or the pseudogene TRBV3-2) with TRBJ2-3, with unresolved D. Germline CDR1 reads LGHDT; CDR2 reads YNNKEL (reference sequence). CDR3 length equals 12 residues. The V gene lost 3 bases and the J gene lost 6 bases, with 7 bases spanning the gap. This CDR3 is CASSHSSDTQYF. The CDR3, as DNA: TGTGCCAGCAGCCACTCTAGTGATACGCAGTATTTT.

The genes are TRBV13 and TRBJ1-5, with TRBD1 as a possible D gene (5 bases). This CDR3 has 16 amino acids. The V and J ends lost 0 bases and 4 bases respectively, with 13 bases between them. Germline loops: CDR1 PRHDT, CDR2 FYEKMQ (reference sequence). For the CDR3, the DNA is TGTGCCAGCAGCTTAGGCCCGGGGGGGGAGAATCAGCCCCAGCATTTT. This codes for CASSLGPGGENQPQHF.

The chain links TRBV11-2 to TRBJ2-3; D unresolved. Trimming cost V 1 base and J 6 bases, with 8 bases left between them. The CDR3 has 13 amino acids. Looked up from germline, CDR1 is SGHAT and CDR2 is FQNNGV. CDR3 in DNA: TGTGCCAGCAGCTTAGGGCCTAGGGATACGCAGTATTTT. Amino acid sequence: CASSLGPRDTQYF.

J is TRBJ2-1 and V is TRBV5-1; TRBD2 matches 15 bases. The CDR3 contains 15 residues. V lost 4 bases and J lost 8; bases outside the gene matches: 4. Germline CDR1 SGHRS, CDR2 YFSETQ. CDR3 amino acids: CASSRGLAGGDEQFF. For the CDR3, the DNA is TGCGCCAGCAGCAGGGGACTAGCGGGGGGCGATGAGCAGTTCTTC.

The rearrangement uses TRBV10-3 and TRBJ2-3; TRBD2 might be the D (5 bases). The CDR3 spans 15 residues. Germline V gene lookup returns CDR1 ENHRY and CDR2 SYGVKD. Trimming removed 2 bases from V and 2 bases from J, with 11 bases in between. CDR3 sequence: CAISETTGVTDTQYF. In nucleotides, the CDR3 is TGTGCCATCAGTGAGACGACCGGGGTCACAGATACGCAGTATTTT.

This CDR3 reads CSVEDPGRVFRYGYTF. CDR3 nucleotides: TGCAGCGTTGAAGATCCCGGGAGGGTTTTTCGCTATGGCTACACCTTC. The genes are TRBV29-1 and TRBJ1-2; D is unresolved. Trimming cost V 0 bases and J 4 bases, with 18 bases left between them. CDR1 is SQVTM, CDR2 ANQGSEA, per germline. The CDR3 is 16 amino acids.

The V and J genes are TRBV4-2 and TRBJ2-3; TRBD2 is a possible D gene (6 bases). The CDR3 length is 19 residues. V was trimmed by 0 bases and J by 0 bases, leaving 19 bases between them. The germline V gene has CDR1 LGHNA and CDR2 YNFKEQ. CDR3 region: CASSQDLVGRPDSTDTQYF. DNA of the CDR3: TGTGCCAGCAGCCAAGATCTTGTCGGGAGACCCGATAGCACAGATACGCAGTATTTT.